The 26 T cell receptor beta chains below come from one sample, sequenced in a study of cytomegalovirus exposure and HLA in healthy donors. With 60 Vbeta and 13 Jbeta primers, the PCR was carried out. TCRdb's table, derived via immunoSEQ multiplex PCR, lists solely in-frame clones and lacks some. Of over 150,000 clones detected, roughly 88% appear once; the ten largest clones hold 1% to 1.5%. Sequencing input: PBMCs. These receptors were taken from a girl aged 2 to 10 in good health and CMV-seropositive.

In nucleotides, the CDR3 is TGTGCCACCAGCCAAAGAGACAGGGGGAACACTGAAGCTTTCTTT. Amino acid sequence: CATSQRDRGNTEAFF. This chain connects TRBV15 to TRBJ1-1; the match to TRBD1 covers 8 bases. From germline, CDR1 is LNHNV and CDR2 YYDKDF (reference sequence). This CDR3 has 15 residues. V lost 5 bases, J lost 1 base, and 6 bases stayed unmatched. The complete variable domain, with remaining parts taken from reference TRBV15 and TRBJ1-1, reads DAMVIQNPRYQVTQFGKPVTLSCSQTLNHNVMYWYQQKSSQAPKLLFHYYDKDFNNEADTPDNFQSRRPNTSFCFLDIRSPGLGDTAMYLCATSQRDRGNTEAFFGQGTRLTVV.

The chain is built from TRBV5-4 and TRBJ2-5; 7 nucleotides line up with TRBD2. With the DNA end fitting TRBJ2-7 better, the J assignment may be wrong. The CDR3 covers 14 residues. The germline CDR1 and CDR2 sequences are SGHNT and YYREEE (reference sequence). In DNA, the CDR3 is TGTGCCAGCAGCTTCCCCGGGACTATGAACGAGCAGTACTTC. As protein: CASSFPGTMNEQYF.

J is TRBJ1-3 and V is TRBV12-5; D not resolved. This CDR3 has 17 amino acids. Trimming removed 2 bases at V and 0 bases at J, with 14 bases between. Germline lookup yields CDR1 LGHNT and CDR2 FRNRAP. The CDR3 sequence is CASGLTDQPFSGNTIYF. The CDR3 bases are TGTGCTAGTGGTTTGACAGACCAGCCCTTCTCTGGAAACACCATATATTTT.

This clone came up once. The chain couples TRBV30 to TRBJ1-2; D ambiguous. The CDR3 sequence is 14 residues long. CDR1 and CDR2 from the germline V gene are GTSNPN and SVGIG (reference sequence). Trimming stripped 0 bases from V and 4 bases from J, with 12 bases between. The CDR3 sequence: CAWSVPGESYGYTF. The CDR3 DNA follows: TGTGCCTGGAGTGTACCCGGGGAGTCCTATGGCTACACCTTC.

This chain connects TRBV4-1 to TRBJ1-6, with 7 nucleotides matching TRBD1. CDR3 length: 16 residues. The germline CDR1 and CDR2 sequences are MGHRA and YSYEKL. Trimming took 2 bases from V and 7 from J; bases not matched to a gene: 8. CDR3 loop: CASSQHDRVRNSPLHF. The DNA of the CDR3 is TGCGCCAGCAGCCAACACGACAGGGTCAGGAATTCACCCCTCCACTTT.

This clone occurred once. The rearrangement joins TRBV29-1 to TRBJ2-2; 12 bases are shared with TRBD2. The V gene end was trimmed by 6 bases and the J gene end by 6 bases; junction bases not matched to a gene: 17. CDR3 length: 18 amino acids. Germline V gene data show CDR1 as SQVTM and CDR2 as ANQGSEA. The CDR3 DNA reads TGCAGCGTCGACTTGGGGCTAGCGGGAGGGCCTTATGCCGGGGAGCTGTTTTTT. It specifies CSVDLGLAGGPYAGELFF.

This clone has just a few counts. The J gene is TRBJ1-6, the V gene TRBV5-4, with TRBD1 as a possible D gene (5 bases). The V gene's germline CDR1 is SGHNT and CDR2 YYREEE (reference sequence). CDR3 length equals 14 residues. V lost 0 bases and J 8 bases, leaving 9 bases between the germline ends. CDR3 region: CASSLVTRDSPLHF. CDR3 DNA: TGTGCCAGCAGCTTGGTTACCAGGGATTCACCCCTCCACTTT.

In DNA form, the CDR3 reads TGTGCCATCAGTGAAGGCTCGGGACAGGGGGCTGGCTACACCTTC. It is translated as CAISEGSGQGAGYTF. V usage is TRBV10-3 and J usage is TRBJ1-2, with 12 bases that match TRBD1. The trim removed 3 bases at V and 7 bases at J, leaving 6 bases unmatched. Germline V gene lookup returns CDR1 ENHRY and CDR2 SYGVKD. CDR3 length equals 15 residues.

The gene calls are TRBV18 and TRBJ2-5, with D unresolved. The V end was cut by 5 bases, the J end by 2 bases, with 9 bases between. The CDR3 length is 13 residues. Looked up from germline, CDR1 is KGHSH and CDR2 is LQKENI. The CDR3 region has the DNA TGTGCCAGCTCAGTGGCTAGTCAAGAGACCCAGTACTTC. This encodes CASSVASQETQYF.

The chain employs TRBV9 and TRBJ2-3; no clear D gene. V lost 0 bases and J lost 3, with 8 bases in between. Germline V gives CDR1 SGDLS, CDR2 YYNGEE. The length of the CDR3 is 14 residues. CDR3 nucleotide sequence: TGTGCCAGCAGCGTAGTAGTCCCTACAGATACGCAGTATTTT. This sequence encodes CASSVVVPTDTQYF.

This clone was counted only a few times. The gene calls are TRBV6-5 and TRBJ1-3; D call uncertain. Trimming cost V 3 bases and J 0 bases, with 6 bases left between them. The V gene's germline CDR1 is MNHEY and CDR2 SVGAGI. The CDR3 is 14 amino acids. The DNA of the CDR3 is TGTGCCAGCAGTTATAGCCGCTCTGGAAACACCATATATTTT. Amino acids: CASSYSRSGNTIYF.

The CDR3 protein is CASSTTGLASTDTQYF. The CDR3 bases are TGCGCCAGCAGCACAACGGGACTAGCAAGCACAGATACGCAGTATTTT. The chain is built from TRBV5-1 and TRBJ2-3; TRBD2 agrees at 9 bases. Trimming removed 4 bases from V and 0 bases from J; junction bases left unmatched: 6. The germline V gene encodes CDR1 SGHRS and CDR2 YFSETQ. This CDR3 has 16 amino acids.

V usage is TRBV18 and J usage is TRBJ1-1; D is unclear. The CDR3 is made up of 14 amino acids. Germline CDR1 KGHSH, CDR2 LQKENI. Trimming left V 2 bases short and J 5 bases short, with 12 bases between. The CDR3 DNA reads TGTGCCAGCTCACCATTGGCCGCGGGGACTGAAGCTTTCTTT. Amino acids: CASSPLAAGTEAFF.

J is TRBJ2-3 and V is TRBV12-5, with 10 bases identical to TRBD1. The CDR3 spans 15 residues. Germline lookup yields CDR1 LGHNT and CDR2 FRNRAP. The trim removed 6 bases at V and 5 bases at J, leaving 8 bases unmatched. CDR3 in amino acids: CASGHGQGEIDTQYF. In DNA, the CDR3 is TGTGCTAGTGGCCACGGACAGGGGGAGATAGATACGCAGTATTTT.

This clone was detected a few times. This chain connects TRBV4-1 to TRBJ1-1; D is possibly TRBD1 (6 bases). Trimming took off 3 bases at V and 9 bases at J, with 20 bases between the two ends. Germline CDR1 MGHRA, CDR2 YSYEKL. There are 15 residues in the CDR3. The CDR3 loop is CASSHPWTETKKAFF. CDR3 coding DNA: TGCGCCAGCAGCCACCCCTGGACAGAGACTAAGAAAGCTTTCTTT.

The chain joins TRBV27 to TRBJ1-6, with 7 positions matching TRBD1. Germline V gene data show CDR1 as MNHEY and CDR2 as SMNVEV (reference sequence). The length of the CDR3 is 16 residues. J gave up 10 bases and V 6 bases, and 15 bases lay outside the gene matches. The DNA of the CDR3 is TGTGCCAGCAGCTCACCGACAGGGAACCGGGGATCACCCCTCCACTTT. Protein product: CASSSPTGNRGSPLHF.

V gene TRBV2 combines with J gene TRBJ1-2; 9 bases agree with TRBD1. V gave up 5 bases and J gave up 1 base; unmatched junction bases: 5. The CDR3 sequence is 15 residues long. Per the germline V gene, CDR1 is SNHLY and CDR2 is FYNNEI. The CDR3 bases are TGTGCCAGCAGTCCGGGACAGGGCAGTAACTATGGCTACACCTTC. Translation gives CASSPGQGSNYGYTF.

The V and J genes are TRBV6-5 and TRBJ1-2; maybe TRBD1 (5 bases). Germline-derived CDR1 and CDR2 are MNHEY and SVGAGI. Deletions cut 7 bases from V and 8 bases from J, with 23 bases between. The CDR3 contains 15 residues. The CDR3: CASTPRSGGVEGYTF. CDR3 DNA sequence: TGTGCCAGCACACCACGGAGCGGGGGAGTTGAAGGCTACACCTTC.

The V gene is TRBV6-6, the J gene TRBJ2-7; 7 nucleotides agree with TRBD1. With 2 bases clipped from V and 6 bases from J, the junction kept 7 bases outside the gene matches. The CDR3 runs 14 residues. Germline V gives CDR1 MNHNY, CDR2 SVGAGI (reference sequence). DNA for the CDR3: TGTGCCAGCAGTTACGAGGGGGCAGGTTGCGAGCAGTACTTC. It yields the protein CASSYEGAGCEQYF.

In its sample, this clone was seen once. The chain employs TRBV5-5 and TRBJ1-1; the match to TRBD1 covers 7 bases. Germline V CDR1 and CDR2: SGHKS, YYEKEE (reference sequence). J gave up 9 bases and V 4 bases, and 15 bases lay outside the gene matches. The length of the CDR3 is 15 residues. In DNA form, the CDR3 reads TGTGCCAGCAGCCCCAGGGGGAGGTTGGACGGGAAAGCTTTCTTT. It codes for CASSPRGRLDGKAFF.

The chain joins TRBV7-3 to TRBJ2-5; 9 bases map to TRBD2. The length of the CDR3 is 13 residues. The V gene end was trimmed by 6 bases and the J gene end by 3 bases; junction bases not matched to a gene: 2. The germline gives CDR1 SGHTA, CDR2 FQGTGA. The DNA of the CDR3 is TGTGCCAGCAGGGCTAGCGGGGAAGAGACCCAGTACTTC. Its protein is CASRASGEETQYF.

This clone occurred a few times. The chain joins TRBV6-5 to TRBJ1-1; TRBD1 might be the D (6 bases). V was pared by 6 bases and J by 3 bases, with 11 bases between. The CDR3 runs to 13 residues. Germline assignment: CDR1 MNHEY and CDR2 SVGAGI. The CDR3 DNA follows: TGTGCCAGCAGGGGGGGGCAGGACACTGAAGCTTTCTTT. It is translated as CASRGGQDTEAFF.

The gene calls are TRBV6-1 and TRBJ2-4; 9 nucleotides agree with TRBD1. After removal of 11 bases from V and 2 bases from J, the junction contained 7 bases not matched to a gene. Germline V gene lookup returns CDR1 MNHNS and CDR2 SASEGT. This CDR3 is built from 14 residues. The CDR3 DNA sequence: TGTGCCGCCAGCGGGACAGGGTCCAAAAACATTCAGTACTTC. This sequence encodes CAASGTGSKNIQYF.

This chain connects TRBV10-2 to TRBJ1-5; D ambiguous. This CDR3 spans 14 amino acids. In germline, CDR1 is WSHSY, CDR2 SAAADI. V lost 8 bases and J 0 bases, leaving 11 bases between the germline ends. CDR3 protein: CASLPVNSNQPQHF. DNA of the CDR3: TGCGCCAGCCTGCCAGTAAATAGCAATCAGCCCCAGCATTTT.

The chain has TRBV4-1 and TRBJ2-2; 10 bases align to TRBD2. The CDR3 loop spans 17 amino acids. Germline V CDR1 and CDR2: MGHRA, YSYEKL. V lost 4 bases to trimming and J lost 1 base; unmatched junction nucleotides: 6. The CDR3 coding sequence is TGCGCCAGCAGCCGATCCGGGACTAGCGAGAACACCGGGGAGCTGTTTTTT. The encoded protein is CASSRSGTSENTGELFF.

The CDR3 DNA reads TGTGCCAGCAGCTTCAGGGTTATGGAAAACATTCAGTACTTC. Translation gives CASSFRVMENIQYF. V and J are TRBV11-2 and TRBJ2-4, with a tentative D call TRBD1 (5 bases). There are 14 residues in the CDR3. Trimming stripped 3 bases from V and 5 bases from J, with 11 bases between. The germline V gene encodes CDR1 SGHAT and CDR2 FQNNGV.